One TCR beta chain is described in this entry. Unique molecular identifiers tagged the TCRbeta library. TCRdb re-derived calls from the PCR reads in MiXCR, one entry per CDR3 protein. This table has a few hundred thousand distinct CDR3 sequences, 7.5% to 10% appearing once. In germline, CDR1 is SGHAT, CDR2 FQNNGV. After removal of 4 bases from V and 2 bases from J, the junction contained 14 bases not matched to a gene. The CDR3 runs 17 residues. This sample is drawn from a study of T-cell reconstitution after alpha-beta-depleted transplantation in children. The V gene is TRBV11-2, the J gene TRBJ2-7; 7 positions match TRBD1. The source material was PBMCs from the stem cell graft donor, sampled from the stem cell graft. The receptor was derived from a human donor who donated a stem cell graft to a child with SCID. CDR3 residues: CASSSRADTGAPYEQYF. CDR3 DNA: TGTGCCAGCAGCTCGCGGGCCGATACAGGGGCCCCCTACGAGCAGTACTTC. Based on the CDR3 plus reference TRBV11-2 and TRBJ2-7, the full variable domain is EAGVAQSPRYKIIEKRQSVAFWCNPISGHATLYWYQQILGQGPKLLIQFQNNGVVDDSQLPKDRFSAERLKGVDSTLKIQPAKLEDSAVYLCASSSRADTGAPYEQYFGPGTRLTVT.